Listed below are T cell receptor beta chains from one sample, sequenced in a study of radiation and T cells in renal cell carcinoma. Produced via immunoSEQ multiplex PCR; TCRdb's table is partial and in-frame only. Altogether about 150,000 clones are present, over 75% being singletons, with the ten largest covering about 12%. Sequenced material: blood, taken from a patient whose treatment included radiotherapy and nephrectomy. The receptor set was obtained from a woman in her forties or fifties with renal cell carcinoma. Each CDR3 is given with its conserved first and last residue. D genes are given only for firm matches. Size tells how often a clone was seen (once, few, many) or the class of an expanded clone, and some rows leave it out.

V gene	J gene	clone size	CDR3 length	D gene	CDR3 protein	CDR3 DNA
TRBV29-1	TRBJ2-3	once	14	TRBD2	CSVDGGYRTDTQYF	TGCAGCGTTGACGGGGGGTATCGCACAGATACGCAGTATTTT
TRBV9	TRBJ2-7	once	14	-	CASSGTGSEGEQYF	TGTGCCAGCAGCGGTACCGGGTCTGAAGGCGAGCAGTACTTC
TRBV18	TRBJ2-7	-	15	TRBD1	CASSPVQGANYEQYF	TGTGCCAGCTCACCCGTACAGGGGGCAAACTACGAGCAGTACTTC
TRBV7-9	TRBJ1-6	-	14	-	CASSADSYNSPLHF	TGTGCCAGCAGCGCGGACAGTTATAATTCACCCCTCCACTTT
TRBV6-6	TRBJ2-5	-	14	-	CASSRLVVQETQYF	TGTGCCAGCAGTCGACTAGTCGTCCAAGAGACCCAGTACTTC
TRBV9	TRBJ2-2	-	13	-	CASSAQNTGELFF	TGTGCCAGCAGCGCGCAGAACACCGGGGAGCTGTTTTTT
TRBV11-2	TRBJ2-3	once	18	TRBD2	CASSHVDSAGGVRDTQYF	TGTGCCAGCAGCCACGTAGACTCCGCGGGGGGTGTAAGAGATACGCAGTATTTT
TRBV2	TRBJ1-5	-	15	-	CASSGKGQPNQPQHF	TGTGCCAGCAGTGGTAAAGGTCAGCCAAATCAGCCCCAGCATTTT
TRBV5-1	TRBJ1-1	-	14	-	CASSLGDGNTEAFF	TGCGCCAGCAGCTTGGGGGACGGGAACACTGAAGCTTTCTTT
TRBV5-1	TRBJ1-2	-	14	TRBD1	CASSSGQGAYGYTF	TGCGCCAGCAGCTCAGGACAGGGGGCTTATGGCTACACCTTC
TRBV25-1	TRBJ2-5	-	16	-	CASSDSGRVAYETQYF	TGTGCCAGCAGCGACTCGGGCAGGGTTGCCTATGAGACCCAGTACTTC
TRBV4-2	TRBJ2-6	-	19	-	CASSQVDATLDSGANVLTF	TGTGCCAGCAGCCAAGTTGACGCTACCCTGGACTCTGGGGCCAACGTCCTGACTTTC
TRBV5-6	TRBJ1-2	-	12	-	CASSIRPYGYTF	TGTGCCAGCAGCATCCGGCCCTATGGCTACACCTTC
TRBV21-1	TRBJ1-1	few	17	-	CASSLSKGSRENSEAFF	TGTGCCAGCAGCCTAAGCAAAGGGTCGAGAGAGAACTCTGAAGCTTTCTTT
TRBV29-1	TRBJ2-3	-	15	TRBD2	CSLEGTSGLTDTQYF	TGCAGCCTTGAAGGGACTAGCGGGTTAACAGATACGCAGTATTTT
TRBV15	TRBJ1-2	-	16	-	CATSRDLGPLRSGYTF	TGTGCCACCAGCAGAGACCTTGGACCCTTAAGAAGCGGCTACACCTTC
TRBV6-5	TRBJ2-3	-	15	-	CASSRLGAGTDTQYF	TGTGCCAGCAGCCGGTTAGGGGCAGGCACAGATACGCAGTATTTT
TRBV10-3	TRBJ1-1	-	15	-	CATAAGSLANTEAFF	TGTGCCACCGCTGCAGGTAGTTTGGCCAACACTGAAGCTTTCTTT
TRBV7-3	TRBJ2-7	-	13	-	CASSSNPFSEQYF	TGTGCCAGCAGCTCTAACCCCTTCAGTGAGCAGTACTTC
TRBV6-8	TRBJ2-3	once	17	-	CASNTDQGLSDRDTQYF	TGTGCCAGCAACACAGACCAGGGACTTAGCGATCGGGATACGCAGTATTTT
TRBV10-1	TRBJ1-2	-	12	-	CASSARGGGYTF	TGCGCCAGCAGTGCAAGGGGCGGTGGCTACACCTTC
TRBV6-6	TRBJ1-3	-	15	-	CASSYIGSSGNTIYF	TGTGCCAGCAGTTACATCGGGAGCTCTGGAAACACCATATATTTT
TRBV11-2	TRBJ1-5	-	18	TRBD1	CASSPRQGGGLGNQPQHF	TGTGCCAGCAGCCCAAGACAAGGGGGCGGGTTAGGCAATCAGCCCCAGCATTTT
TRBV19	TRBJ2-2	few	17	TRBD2	CASSISVAGVNTGELFF	TGTGCCAGTAGTATATCGGTTGCGGGAGTGAACACCGGGGAGCTGTTTTTT
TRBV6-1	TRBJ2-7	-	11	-	CASRERYEQYF	TGTGCCAGCAGAGAGAGATACGAGCAGTACTTC
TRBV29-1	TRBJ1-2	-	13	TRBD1	CSAASTGKYGYTF	TGCAGCGCTGCGTCGACAGGGAAATATGGCTACACCTTC
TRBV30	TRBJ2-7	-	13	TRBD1	CAWTTGTDYEQYF	TGTGCCTGGACAACCGGGACAGACTACGAGCAGTACTTC
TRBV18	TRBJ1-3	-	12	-	CASSTGENTIYF	TGTGCCAGCTCGACTGGGGAAAACACCATATATTTT
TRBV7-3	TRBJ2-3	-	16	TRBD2	CASSSGLAGDADTQYF	TGTGCCAGCAGCTCGGGACTAGCGGGGGACGCAGATACGCAGTATTTT
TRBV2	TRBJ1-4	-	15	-	CASIYEAASYEKLFF	TGTGCCAGCATCTATGAAGCCGCAAGCTATGAAAAACTGTTTTTT
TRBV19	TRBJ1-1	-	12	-	CASSMRDTEAFF	TGTGCCAGTAGTATGAGGGACACTGAAGCTTTCTTT
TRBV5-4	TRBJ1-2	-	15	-	CASSLPRQGIKGYTF	TGTGCCAGCAGCTTACCTCGTCAGGGGATTAAGGGCTACACCTTC
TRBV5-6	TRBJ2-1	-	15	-	CASSLLGVSYNEQFF	TGTGCCAGCAGCTTGTTGGGGGTTTCCTACAATGAGCAGTTCTTC
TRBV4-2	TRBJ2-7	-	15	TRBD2	CASSQGSGGAYEQYF	TGTGCCAGCAGCCAAGGTAGCGGGGGGGCCTACGAGCAGTACTTC
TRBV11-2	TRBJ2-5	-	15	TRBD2	CASFPLAGKAETQYF	TGTGCCAGCTTCCCTCTAGCGGGGAAGGCAGAGACCCAGTACTTC
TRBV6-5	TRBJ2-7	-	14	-	CASKTGSGSLEQYF	TGTGCCAGCAAGACCGGCAGCGGTTCCCTGGAGCAGTACTTC
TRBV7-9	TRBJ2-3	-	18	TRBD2	CASSLPGLAGPGTDTQYF	TGTGCCAGCAGCTTACCGGGACTAGCGGGGCCTGGCACAGATACGCAGTATTTT
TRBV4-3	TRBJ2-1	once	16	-	CASSPRARLAYNEQFF	TGCGCCAGCAGCCCCAGAGCGAGGTTAGCCTACAATGAGCAGTTCTTC
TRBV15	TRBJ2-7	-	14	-	CATSRDAGVYEQYF	TGTGCCACCAGCAGAGATGCAGGTGTCTACGAGCAGTACTTC
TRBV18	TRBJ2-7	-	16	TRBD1	CASSSALRGKMDEQYF	TGTGCCAGCTCTTCCGCCCTCAGGGGGAAGATGGACGAGCAGTACTTC
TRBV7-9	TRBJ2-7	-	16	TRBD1	CASSLGDRGDGDEQYF	TGTGCCAGCAGCTTAGGGGACAGGGGAGATGGTGACGAGCAGTACTTC
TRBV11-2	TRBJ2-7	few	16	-	CASSLRGTRTFYEQYF	TGTGCCAGCAGCCTCCGTGGGACGAGAACGTTCTACGAGCAGTACTTC
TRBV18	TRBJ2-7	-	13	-	CASSPLGSHEQYF	TGTGCCAGCTCACCACTAGGTTCCCACGAGCAGTACTTC
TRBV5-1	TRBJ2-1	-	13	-	CASSLTPYNEQFF	TGCGCCAGCAGCTTGACCCCGTACAATGAGCAGTTCTTC
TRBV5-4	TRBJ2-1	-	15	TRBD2	CASSPPGLSYNEQFF	TGTGCCAGCAGCCCACCGGGACTATCCTACAATGAGCAGTTCTTC
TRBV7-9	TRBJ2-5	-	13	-	CASSLGVGETQYF	TGTGCCAGCAGCTTGGGTGTGGGGGAGACCCAGTACTTC
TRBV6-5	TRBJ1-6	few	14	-	CASSYKGGNSPLHF	TGTGCCAGCAGTTACAAGGGCGGGAATTCACCCCTCCACTTT
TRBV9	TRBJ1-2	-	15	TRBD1	CASSSPTGGVDGYTF	TGTGCCAGCAGCTCCCCGACAGGGGGAGTGGATGGCTACACCTTC
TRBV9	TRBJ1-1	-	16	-	CASSVGGYGGATEAFF	TGTGCCAGCAGCGTAGGAGGATACGGAGGGGCCACTGAAGCTTTCTTT
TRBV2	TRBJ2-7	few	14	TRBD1	CASRSGQGWYEQYF	TGTGCCAGCAGATCGGGACAGGGTTGGTACGAGCAGTACTTC
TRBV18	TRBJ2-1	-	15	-	CASSSDYGGNNEQFF	TGTGCCAGCTCATCCGACTATGGGGGTAACAATGAGCAGTTCTTC
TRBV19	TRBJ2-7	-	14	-	CASSSRDGPYEQYF	TGTGCCAGTAGTAGCCGGGACGGGCCCTACGAGCAGTACTTC
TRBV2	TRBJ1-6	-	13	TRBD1	CARTGTVDSPLHF	TGTGCCAGGACCGGGACAGTAGATTCACCCCTCCACTTT
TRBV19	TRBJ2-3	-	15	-	CASSIGGGGTDTQYF	TGTGCCAGTAGTATTGGGGGCGGTGGCACAGATACGCAGTATTTT
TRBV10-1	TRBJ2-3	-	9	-	CANNDTQYF	TGCGCCAACAACGATACGCAGTATTTT
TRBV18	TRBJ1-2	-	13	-	CASSPTGDYGYTF	TGTGCCAGCTCACCAACAGGCGACTATGGCTACACCTTC
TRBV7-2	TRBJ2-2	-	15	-	CASTIHLEGTGELFF	TGTGCCAGCACCATTCACTTGGAAGGCACCGGGGAGCTGTTTTTT
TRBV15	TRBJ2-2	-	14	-	CATSREGSTGELFF	TGTGCCACCAGCAGAGAGGGCAGCACCGGGGAGCTGTTTTTT